Each of the 27 T cell receptor beta chains below was sequenced from the same sample in a study of Ad26.COV2.S vaccination and SARS-CoV-2 variants. As to treatment: some 20 received Ad26.COV2.S at low or high dose, single or two shots; about 5 received placebo; per-sample allocation not given. Repertoires come from day 63 after the first vaccine or placebo injection. TCRdb keeps only in-frame clones here, not all; method: immunoSEQ multiplex PCR. Among approximately 450,000 clones listed, 80% to 95% were seen once. The sequences come from peripheral blood, collected in a trial of Ad26.COV2.S vaccine versus placebo. The origin of the receptors is a person aged 18-65 years who received the Ad26.COV2.S COVID-19 vaccine or a placebo.

This rearrangement joins TRBV28 to TRBJ2-7; TRBD2 matches at 8 bases. The V segment lost 6 bases and the J segment 3 bases; nucleotides outside the gene matches: 4. Per the germline V gene, CDR1 is MDHEN and CDR2 is SYDVKM. The CDR3 has 13 amino acids. In DNA form, the CDR3 reads TGTGCCAGCAGCCCGGGGGGGAACTACGAGCAGTACTTC. This encodes CASSPGGNYEQYF.

The chain uses TRBV28 and TRBJ1-5; D not certain. Germline V lookup: CDR1 MDHEN, CDR2 SYDVKM. The length of the CDR3 is 13 residues. V lost 4 bases to trimming and J lost 1 base, with 5 bases between them. CDR3 in amino acids: CASSSTSNQPQHF. The CDR3 DNA reads as TGTGCCAGCAGTTCTACGAGCAATCAGCCCCAGCATTTT.

This sequence joins TRBV9 and TRBJ2-7; TRBD2 matches at 7 bases. The CDR3 is made up of 13 amino acids. The trim removed 1 base at V and 2 bases at J, leaving 0 bases unmatched. From germline, CDR1 is SGDLS and CDR2 YYNGEE. CDR3: CASSVSGTYEQYF. CDR3 nucleotide sequence: TGTGCCAGCAGCGTAAGCGGGACCTACGAGCAGTACTTC. Looking up the rest from reference TRBV9 and TRBJ2-7 gives the full variable domain: DSGVTQTPKHLITATGQRVTLRCSPRSGDLSVYWYQQSLDQGLQFLIQYYNGEERAKGNILERFSAQQFPDLHSELNLSSLELGDSALYFCASSVSGTYEQYFGPGTRLTVT.

The chain employs TRBV18 and TRBJ1-1; D uncertain. V was trimmed by 1 base and J by 4 bases, leaving 13 bases between them. The germline V gene encodes CDR1 KGHSH and CDR2 LQKENI. The CDR3 spans 15 residues. The CDR3 here is CASSPREGSGTEAFF. CDR3 DNA sequence: TGTGCCAGCTCACCACGTGAGGGCTCGGGCACTGAAGCTTTCTTT.

This clone was picked up one time. The gene calls are TRBV10-1 and TRBJ2-1, with 7 bases lining up with TRBD1. Germline CDR1 WNHNN, CDR2 SYGVQD (reference sequence). The CDR3 is made up of 14 amino acids. V shed 3 bases and J 10 bases; nucleotides not matched to a gene: 9. The CDR3 coding sequence is TGCGCCAGCAGTGACCGACAGGGAGAAAGGGAGCAGTTCTTC. Translating gives CASSDRQGEREQFF.

The V and J genes are TRBV30 and TRBJ1-1; 8 positions match TRBD1. This CDR3 spans 12 amino acids. The V and J ends lost 4 bases and 4 bases, in that order; junction bases with no gene match: 2. CDR1 is GTSNPN, CDR2 SVGIG, per germline (reference sequence). The CDR3 spells CAWTGGGTEAFF. In nucleotides, the CDR3 is TGTGCCTGGACAGGGGGCGGCACTGAAGCTTTCTTT.

V usage is TRBV30 and J usage is TRBJ2-3; D possibly corresponds to TRBD2 (5 bases). The CDR3 is 14 residues long. V was shortened by 8 bases and J by 0 bases, with 15 bases between the two germline ends. CDR1 GTSNPN and CDR2 SVGIG come from the germline V gene (reference sequence). CDR3 nucleotides: TGTGCCCGGACTGGCGGAATAAGCACAGATACGCAGTATTTT. It encodes CARTGGISTDTQYF.

CDR3 sequence (DNA): TGTGCCTGGAGTCGACTAGCTGGAGGATCGGATACGCAGTATTTT. Protein sequence: CAWSRLAGGSDTQYF. The V and J genes are TRBV30 and TRBJ2-3; 7 bases fit TRBD2. The CDR3 extends over 15 amino acids. The junction had 11 bases not matched to a gene; V was cut back by 2 bases and J by 6 bases. Germline lookup yields CDR1 GTSNPN and CDR2 SVGIG (reference sequence).

V is TRBV5-1 and J is TRBJ2-1, with TRBD1 identical over 8 bases. From germline, CDR1 is SGHRS and CDR2 YFSETQ. V shed 1 base and J 8 bases; nucleotides not matched to a gene: 17. This CDR3 is 18 amino acids long. CDR3 loop: CASSLNPSGGIGFDEQFF. The DNA of the CDR3 is TGCGCCAGCAGCTTGAACCCGTCAGGGGGCATTGGTTTCGATGAGCAGTTCTTC.

The chain recombines TRBV7-9 with TRBJ2-1; 11 bases line up with TRBD2. This CDR3 is 15 amino acids long. V trimming: 1 base; J trimming: 6 bases; junction bases outside the gene matches: 2. Germline lookup yields CDR1 SEHNR and CDR2 FQNEAQ (reference sequence). The CDR3 is CASSLELAGVNEQFF. CDR3 coding DNA: TGTGCCAGCAGCTTAGAACTAGCGGGAGTCAATGAGCAGTTCTTC.

V gene TRBV5-1 combines with J gene TRBJ2-5; D not certain. CDR1 and CDR2 from the germline V gene are SGHRS and YFSETQ. Trimming shortened V by 4 bases and J by 1 base, and 14 bases separated the two germline ends. The CDR3 totals 15 residues. CDR3 bases: TGCGCCAGCAGCGACCTCTTACGTCCCCAAGAGACCCAGTACTTC. Its protein is CASSDLLRPQETQYF.

This clone showed up just a few times. V is TRBV14 and J is TRBJ2-1, with D unresolved. Per germline, CDR1 SGHDN and CDR2 FVKESK. This CDR3 region has 11 residues. V lost 0 bases to trimming and J lost 15 bases, with 9 bases between them. As DNA, the CDR3 is TGTGCCAGCAGCCAAGAAATTAGATTGTTCTTC. Translation: CASSQEIRLFF.

This clone has only one observation. This chain uses TRBV7-2 with TRBJ2-7; the D gene is possibly TRBD2 (6 bases). V gave up 5 bases and J gave up 2 bases, with 16 bases separating them. The CDR3 contains 15 residues. Germline CDR1 is SGHTA and CDR2 is FQGNSA. CDR3 coding DNA: TGTGCCAGCAGCCGTCGACTAGGGTTGGCCTACGAGCAGTACTTC. Protein sequence: CASSRRLGLAYEQYF. The whole variable domain, remainder taken from reference TRBV7-2 and TRBJ2-7, is GAGVSQSPSNKVTEKGKDVELRCDPISGHTALYWYRQSLGQGLEFLIYFQGNSAPDKSGLPSDRFSAERTGGSVSTLTIQRTQQEDSAVYLCASSRRLGLAYEQYFGPGTRLTVT.

The gene calls are TRBV15 and TRBJ1-1; no clear D gene. The germline CDR1 and CDR2 sequences are LNHNV and YYDKDF (reference sequence). Between the trimmed V and J ends, which lost 8 bases and 1 base, there was a span of 17 bases. This CDR3 is built from 15 residues. The CDR3 region is CATGVSVTPNTEAFF. The CDR3, as DNA: TGTGCCACCGGTGTCTCGGTAACCCCGAACACTGAAGCTTTCTTT.

The rearrangement links TRBV12-5 to TRBJ2-2; 8 bases fit TRBD1. Germline V CDR1 and CDR2: LGHNT, FRNRAP. V was pared by 0 bases and J by 3 bases, with 6 bases of the junction left unmatched. This CDR3 comprises 17 residues. CDR3 in amino acids: CASGLVLNRGDTGELFF. CDR3 DNA sequence: TGTGCTAGTGGTTTGGTTCTGAACAGGGGGGACACCGGGGAGCTGTTTTTT.

This clone was seen a single time. The V gene is TRBV30, the J gene TRBJ1-1; D is undetermined. Between the trimmed V and J ends, which lost 0 bases and 5 bases, there was a span of 13 bases. The length of the CDR3 is 14 residues. CDR1 is GTSNPN and CDR2 is SVGIG in the germline V gene (reference sequence). In nucleotides, the CDR3 is TGTGCCTGGAGTGTAACCGGGCTGGGGACTGAAGCTTTCTTT. Its translation is CAWSVTGLGTEAFF.

Here the CDR3 reads CSAGHQETQYF. The CDR3 nucleotides read TGCAGCGCGGGTCACCAAGAGACCCAGTACTTC. The V and J genes are TRBV29-1 and TRBJ2-5; unclear D gene. With 7 bases removed from V and 0 bases from J, the gap between germline ends came to 6 bases. The germline CDR1 and CDR2 sequences are SQVTM and ANQGSEA. CDR3 size: 11 residues.

The chain recombines TRBV18 with TRBJ2-1; 12 positions match TRBD2. From germline, CDR1 is KGHSH and CDR2 LQKENI. CDR3 size: 16 residues. With V trimmed by 5 bases and J by 7 bases, 9 bases remained unmatched. The CDR3 DNA reads as TGTGCCAGCTCATCGACGACTAGCGGGAGTTTAAATGAGCAGTTCTTC. This translates into CASSSTTSGSLNEQFF.

The rearrangement links TRBV7-9 to TRBJ2-1; perhaps D is TRBD1 or TRBD2 (5 bases each). V was shortened by 5 bases and J by 5 bases, with 13 bases between the two germline ends. This CDR3 has 14 residues. The germline CDR1 and CDR2 sequences are SEHNR and FQNEAQ (reference sequence). The CDR3 spells CASSPKWDDNEQFF. CDR3 DNA: TGTGCCAGCAGCCCGAAGTGGGACGACAATGAGCAGTTCTTC.

This clone was seen just once. Other DNA sequences in the same sample also yield this CDR3. This rearrangement joins TRBV11-2 to TRBJ2-7; D gene uncertain. The germline V gene encodes CDR1 SGHAT and CDR2 FQNNGV. The CDR3 consists of 12 residues. Trimming cost V 1 base and J 3 bases, with 4 bases left between them. The chain's CDR3 is CASSLGFYEQYF. The CDR3 DNA is TGTGCCAGCAGCTTAGGCTTCTACGAGCAGTACTTC.

The chain combines TRBV18 with TRBJ2-7; a weak D match, TRBD1 (5 bases). The V end was cut by 2 bases, the J end by 6 bases, with 14 bases between. This CDR3 is built from 14 residues. Germline-derived CDR1 and CDR2 are KGHSH and LQKENI. The CDR3: CASSPGSGRVEQYF. In DNA, the CDR3 is TGTGCCAGCTCACCAGGGTCAGGGCGTGTCGAGCAGTACTTC.

V usage is TRBV2 and J usage is TRBJ2-7; a weak D match, TRBD1 (6 bases). V lost 5 bases to trimming and J lost 0 bases, with 20 bases between them. The V gene's germline CDR1 is SNHLY and CDR2 FYNNEI. The CDR3 is 17 residues long. CDR3 coding DNA: TGTGCCAGCAGTCAAGGATTGCGAGACAGGAGCTCCTACGAGCAGTACTTC. This codes for CASSQGLRDRSSYEQYF.

This chain connects TRBV19 to TRBJ2-1; 11 bases map to TRBD2. Germline V gene data show CDR1 as LNHDA and CDR2 as SQIVND (reference sequence). The CDR3 length is 15 residues. The ends lost 3 bases at V and 8 bases at J; junction bases unmatched: 6. CDR3 amino acids: CASSMGLAAGDEQFF. In nucleotides, the CDR3 is TGTGCCAGTAGTATGGGACTAGCGGCGGGGGATGAGCAGTTCTTC.

This clone was found once. The chain employs TRBV12-3 or TRBV12-4 and TRBJ1-5, with D possibly matching TRBD1 (5 bases). The CDR3 has 13 residues. Trimming left V 6 bases short and J 5 bases short, with 11 bases between. The CDR3 protein is CASSSGTYQPQHF. The DNA for the CDR3 is TGTGCCAGCAGCTCTGGGACTTATCAGCCCCAGCATTTT.

This chain uses TRBV15 with TRBJ2-5; D is perhaps TRBD2 (6 bases). The V gene lost 3 bases and the J gene lost 4 bases, with 18 bases spanning the gap. The germline V gene has CDR1 LNHNV and CDR2 YYDKDF (reference sequence). The CDR3 runs 16 residues. The CDR3 DNA reads as TGTGCCACCAGCAGTGGGATGCAGGGAGGTGTAGAGACCCAGTACTTC. Amino acids: CATSSGMQGGVETQYF. The variable domain in full, completed from reference TRBV15 and TRBJ2-5, reads DAMVIQNPRYQVTQFGKPVTLSCSQTLNHNVMYWYQQKSSQAPKLLFHYYDKDFNNEADTPDNFQSRRPNTSFCFLDIRSPGLGDTAMYLCATSSGMQGGVETQYFGPGTRLLVL.

The CDR3 protein is CASKATGTNQPQHF. The CDR3 DNA follows: TGTGCCAGTAAGGCTACCGGAACAAATCAGCCCCAGCATTTT. This chain links TRBV19 with TRBJ1-5; D is unresolved. Deletions cut 7 bases from V and 4 bases from J, with 14 bases between. CDR1 and CDR2 (germline): LNHDA, SQIVND (reference sequence). The CDR3 runs to 14 residues.

The gene calls are TRBV7-2 and TRBJ2-3, with 7 bases that match TRBD2. CDR1 SGHTA and CDR2 FQGNSA come from the germline V gene. CDR3 size: 15 residues. V shed 1 base and J 7 bases; nucleotides not matched to a gene: 8. The CDR3 reads CASSLVSGGLNTQYF. The CDR3 nucleotides read TGTGCCAGCAGCTTAGTCTCGGGAGGCCTGAATACGCAGTATTTT.